These T cell receptor beta chains were read from a single sample in a study of technical replicates of blood from several donors. Here immunoSEQ multiplex PCR was the method, and the copy in TCRdb shows in-frame clones only, minus some. The profile shows fewer than 60,000 clones, 80% to 95% of them singletons. The sequencing sample was made of PBMCs. The source of these receptors is a human donor in good health. Some clones in this sample may be carry-over from other donors' samples. Both conserved end residues are part of each CDR3. Fields, in order: D gene, J gene, clone size, V gene, CDR3 protein, CDR3 DNA. The D gene is left open where the match is weak. Only some rows state a clone size, as once, few, many or a class for expanded clones.

- TRBJ2-3 - TRBV7-8 CASSQTRTTTNTQYF TGTGCCAGCAGCCAGACGAGAACGACTACAAATACGCAGTATTTT
TRBD1 TRBJ1-2 - TRBV6-5 CASSPGQVYGYTF TGTGCCAGCAGTCCGGGACAGGTCTATGGCTACACCTTC
- TRBJ1-1 - TRBV9 CASSVAHGGRTEAFF TGTGCCAGCAGCGTAGCCCACGGGGGGCGCACTGAAGCTTTCTTT
TRBD2 TRBJ2-5 - TRBV11-2 CASSLHIRRGAGLRETQYF TGTGCCAGCAGCTTACATATCCGGCGGGGGGCCGGGTTAAGAGAGACCCAGTACTTC
TRBD1 TRBJ2-5 - TRBV10-3 CATKLQGEETQYF TGTGCCACTAAACTACAGGGGGAAGAGACCCAGTACTTC
- TRBJ1-2 once TRBV10-3 CAIGDEANYGYTF TGTGCCATCGGAGACGAAGCCAACTATGGCTACACCTTC
TRBD2 TRBJ2-1 - TRBV19 CASSILGSGTTARGQFF TGTGCCAGTAGTATACTCGGTTCGGGGACTACAGCCCGGGGGCAGTTCTTC
- TRBJ1-6 - TRBV5-1 CASSLGFGGSPLHF TGCGCCAGCAGCTTGGGATTCGGGGGTTCACCCCTCCACTTT
- TRBJ2-5 - TRBV4-2 CASSQVREETQYF TGTGCCAGCAGCCAAGTGAGGGAAGAGACCCAGTACTTC
- TRBJ1-5 once TRBV27 CASSLSGRGGNQPQHF TGTGCCAGCAGTTTATCGGGCCGGGGGGGCAATCAGCCCCAGCATTTT
- TRBJ1-1 - TRBV6-5 CATNWGLEAFF TGTGCCACGAACTGGGGACTTGAAGCTTTCTTT
TRBD1 TRBJ1-1 once TRBV5-1 CASSGGGQGGNTEAFF TGCGCCAGCAGCGGGGGTGGGCAGGGGGGGAACACTGAAGCTTTCTTT
- TRBJ1-5 - TRBV7-8 CASSLLTGPQHF TGTGCCAGCAGCTTATTAACGGGGCCCCAGCATTTT
- TRBJ1-5 - TRBV9 CASSVGGGNQPQHF TGTGCCAGCAGCGTGGGAGGGGGCAATCAGCCCCAGCATTTT
TRBD1 TRBJ1-4 - TRBV5-6 CASSLGHRDRVELFF TGTGCCAGCAGCTTGGGCCACCGAGACAGGGTTGAACTGTTTTTT
- TRBJ1-2 - TRBV2 CASSGRGYYGYTF TGTGCCAGCAGTGGTAGGGGGTACTATGGCTACACCTTC
TRBD1 TRBJ2-5 - TRBV5-6 CASSFATGSLETQYF TGTGCCAGCAGCTTTGCGACAGGGTCTTTGGAGACCCAGTACTTC
TRBD1 TRBJ1-1 - TRBV19 CASSPRRSGQGVSEAFF TGTGCCAGTAGTCCGCGGAGATCGGGACAGGGAGTGTCTGAAGCTTTCTTT
TRBD1 TRBJ1-6 - TRBV10-3 CAISGTGGNSPLHF TGTGCCATCAGTGGGACAGGGGGCAATTCACCCCTCCACTTT
TRBD1 TRBJ1-2 - TRBV4-3 CASSQASGTGTYGYTF TGCGCCAGCAGCCAAGCCTCCGGGACAGGGACCTATGGCTACACCTTC
TRBD1 TRBJ1-2 once TRBV6-1 CASTTSAGQNYGYTF TGTGCCAGCACTACGTCTGCGGGACAGAACTATGGCTACACCTTC
TRBD1 TRBJ1-2 - TRBV6-5 CASSWRQGSGYTF TGTGCCAGCAGTTGGCGACAGGGATCTGGCTACACCTTC
TRBD2 TRBJ2-7 - TRBV11-2 CASSATGTSASYEQYF TGTGCCAGCAGCGCGACCGGGACTAGCGCCTCCTACGAGCAGTACTTC
- TRBJ1-2 - TRBV7-9 CASSFQRGGYTF TGTGCCAGCAGCTTCCAGAGGGGGGGCTACACCTTC
- TRBJ1-4 - TRBV2 CASRMTGGNEKLFF TGTGCCAGCAGGATGACAGGCGGTAATGAAAAACTGTTTTTT
- TRBJ1-4 - TRBV5-5 CASSLEPGSEKLFF TGTGCCAGCAGCTTGGAACCTGGGAGCGAAAAACTGTTTTTT
- TRBJ2-5 - TRBV13 CASSLSYGGLQETQYF TGTGCCAGCAGCTTATCTTATGGCGGACTCCAAGAGACCCAGTACTTC
- TRBJ2-5 - TRBV9 CASSTGTLETQYF TGTGCCAGCAGCACCGGGACTCTGGAGACCCAGTACTTC
TRBD2 TRBJ2-1 - TRBV5-1 CASSLEGTSGNEQFF TGCGCCAGCAGCCTGGAAGGGACTAGCGGGAATGAGCAGTTCTTC
- TRBJ2-1 - TRBV29-1 CSVQVGAQFF TGCAGCGTACAGGTGGGCGCGCAGTTCTTC
- TRBJ2-2 - TRBV12-5 CASGLVLNRELFF TGTGCTAGTGGTTTGGTACTGAACAGGGAGCTGTTTTTT
TRBD2 TRBJ2-7 - TRBV7-9 CASSLAAGGSYEQYF TGTGCCAGCAGCTTAGCGGCGGGAGGTTCCTACGAGCAGTACTTC
- TRBJ1-5 - TRBV19 CASRKQGWSNQPQHF TGTGCCAGTAGGAAACAGGGTTGGAGCAATCAGCCCCAGCATTTT
- TRBJ2-7 - TRBV30 CAGSGGGYEQYF TGTGCCGGGTCGGGGGGCGGCTACGAGCAGTACTTC
TRBD2 TRBJ2-1 once TRBV6-1 CASSGNVAGGFDEQFF TGTGCCAGCAGTGGTAACGTGGCGGGGGGGTTCGATGAGCAGTTCTTC
- TRBJ1-1 - TRBV7-9 CASSQSRVPAFF TGTGCCAGCAGCCAAAGCAGGGTACCGGCTTTCTTT
- TRBJ1-5 - TRBV28 CASNEWGGNQPQHF TGTGCCAGCAACGAATGGGGGGGCAATCAGCCCCAGCATTTT
- TRBJ2-7 - TRBV19 CASSRGWAAAYEQYF TGTGCCAGTAGTAGGGGCTGGGCGGCGGCTTACGAGCAGTACTTC
- TRBJ2-1 - TRBV30 CAWNLRGYYNEQFF TGTGCCTGGAACCTCCGGGGTTATTACAATGAGCAGTTCTTC
TRBD2 TRBJ2-5 - TRBV7-6 CASSPPRLAGVETQYF TGTGCCAGCAGCCCCCCCAGGCTAGCGGGAGTAGAGACCCAGTACTTC
- TRBJ2-1 - TRBV30 CAWRVYDEQFF TGTGCCTGGAGGGTCTACGATGAGCAGTTCTTC
- TRBJ1-1 - TRBV10-2 CASSEQTEAFF TGCGCCAGCAGTGAGCAGACTGAAGCTTTCTTT